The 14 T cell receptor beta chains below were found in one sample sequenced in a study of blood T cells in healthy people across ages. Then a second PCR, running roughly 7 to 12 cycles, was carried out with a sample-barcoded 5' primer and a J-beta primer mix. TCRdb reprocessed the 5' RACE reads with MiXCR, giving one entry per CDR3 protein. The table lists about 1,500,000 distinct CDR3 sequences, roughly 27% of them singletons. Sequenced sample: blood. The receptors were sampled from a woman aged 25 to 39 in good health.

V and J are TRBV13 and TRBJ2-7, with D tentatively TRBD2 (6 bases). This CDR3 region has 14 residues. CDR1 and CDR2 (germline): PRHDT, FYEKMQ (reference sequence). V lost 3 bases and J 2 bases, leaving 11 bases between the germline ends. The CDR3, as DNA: TGTGCCAGCAGCTTGAGGGAGGCCACCTACGAGCAGTACTTC. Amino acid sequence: CASSLREATYEQYF.

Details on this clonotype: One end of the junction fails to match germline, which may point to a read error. CDR3 protein: CAGSLEDPGQDYGYTF. For the CDR3, the DNA is TGCGCCGGCAGCTTGGAAGACCCGGGACAAGACTATGGCTACACCTTC. V gene TRBV5-1 combines with J gene TRBJ1-2; D possibly corresponds to TRBD1 (6 bases). This CDR3 comprises 16 residues. Germline CDR1 and CDR2: SGHRS and YFSETQ.

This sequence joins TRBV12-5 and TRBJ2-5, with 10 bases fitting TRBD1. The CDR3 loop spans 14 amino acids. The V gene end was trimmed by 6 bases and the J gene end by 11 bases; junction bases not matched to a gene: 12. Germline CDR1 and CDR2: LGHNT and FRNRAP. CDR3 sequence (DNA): TGTGCTAGTGGAGAGGGGACAGGGGTGAATGAGCAGTACTTC. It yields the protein CASGEGTGVNEQYF.

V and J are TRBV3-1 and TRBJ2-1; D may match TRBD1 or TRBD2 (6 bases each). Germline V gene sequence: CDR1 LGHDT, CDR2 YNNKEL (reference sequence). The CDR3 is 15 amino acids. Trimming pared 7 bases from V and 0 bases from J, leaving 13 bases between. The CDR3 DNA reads TGTGCCAGCAACCACTGGGGGGCCTCCTACAATGAGCAGTTCTTC. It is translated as CASNHWGASYNEQFF.

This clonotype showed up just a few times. The CDR3 nucleotides are TGTGCCAGCAGCCAGGCTGACAGGGATCCGGCTTTCTTT. Translation gives CASSQADRDPAFF. The rearrangement uses TRBV3-1 and TRBJ1-1; TRBD1 matches 7 bases. The V gene's germline CDR1 is LGHDT and CDR2 YNNKEL (reference sequence). V shed 3 bases, J shed 11 bases, and the junction held 9 bases outside the gene matches. The CDR3 covers 13 residues.

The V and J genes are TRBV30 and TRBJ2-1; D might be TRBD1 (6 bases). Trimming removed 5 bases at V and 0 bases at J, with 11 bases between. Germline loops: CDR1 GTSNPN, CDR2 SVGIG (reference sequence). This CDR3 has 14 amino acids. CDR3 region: CAWEQGSSYNEQFF. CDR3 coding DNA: TGTGCCTGGGAACAGGGCAGCTCCTACAATGAGCAGTTCTTC.

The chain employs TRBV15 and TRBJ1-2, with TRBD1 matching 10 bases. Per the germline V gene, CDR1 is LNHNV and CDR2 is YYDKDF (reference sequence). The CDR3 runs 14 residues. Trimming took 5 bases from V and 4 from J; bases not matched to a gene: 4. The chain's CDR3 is CATSPDRGLYGYTF. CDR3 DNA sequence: TGTGCCACCAGCCCAGACAGGGGGCTCTATGGCTACACCTTC.

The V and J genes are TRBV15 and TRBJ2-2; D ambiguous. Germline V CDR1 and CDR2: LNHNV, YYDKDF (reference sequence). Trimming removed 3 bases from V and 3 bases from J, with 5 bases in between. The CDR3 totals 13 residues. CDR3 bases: TGTGCCACCAGCAGGGGTGACACCGGGGAGCTGTTTTTT. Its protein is CATSRGDTGELFF. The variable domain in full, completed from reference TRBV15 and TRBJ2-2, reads DAMVIQNPRYQVTQFGKPVTLSCSQTLNHNVMYWYQQKSSQAPKLLFHYYDKDFNNEADTPDNFQSRRPNTSFCFLDIRSPGLGDTAMYLCATSRGDTGELFFGEGSRLTVL.

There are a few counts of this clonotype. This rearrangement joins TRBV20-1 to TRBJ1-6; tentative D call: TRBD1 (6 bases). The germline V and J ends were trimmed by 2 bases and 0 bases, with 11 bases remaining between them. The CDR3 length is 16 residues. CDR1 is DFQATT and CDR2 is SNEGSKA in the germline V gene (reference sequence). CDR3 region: CSARLIQGSYNSPLHF. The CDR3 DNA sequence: TGCAGTGCTAGATTAATACAGGGCTCCTATAATTCACCCCTCCACTTT.

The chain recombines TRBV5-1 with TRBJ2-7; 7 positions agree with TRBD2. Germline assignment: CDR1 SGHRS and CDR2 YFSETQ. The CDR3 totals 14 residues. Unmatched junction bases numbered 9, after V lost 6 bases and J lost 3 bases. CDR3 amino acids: CASKRGGGYYEQYF. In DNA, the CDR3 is TGCGCCAGCAAAAGGGGCGGGGGTTACTACGAGCAGTACTTC. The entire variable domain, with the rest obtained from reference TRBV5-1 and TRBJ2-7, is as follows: KAGVTQTPRYLIKTRGQQVTLSCSPISGHRSVSWYQQTPGQGLQFLFEYFSETQRNKGNFPGRFSGRQFSNSRSEMNVSTLELGDSALYLCASKRGGGYYEQYFGPGTRLTVT.

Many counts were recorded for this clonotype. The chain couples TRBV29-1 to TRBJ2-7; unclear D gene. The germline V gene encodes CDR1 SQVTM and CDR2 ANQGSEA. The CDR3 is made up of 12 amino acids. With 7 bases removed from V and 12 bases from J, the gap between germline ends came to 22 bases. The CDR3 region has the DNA TGCAGCGCGACCACGGTAGAACAAAGGGCGTACTTC. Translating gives CSATTVEQRAYF.

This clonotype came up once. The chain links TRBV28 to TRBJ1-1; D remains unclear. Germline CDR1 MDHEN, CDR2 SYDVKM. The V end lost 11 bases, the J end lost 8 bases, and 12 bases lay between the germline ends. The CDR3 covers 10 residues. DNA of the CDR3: TGTGCCTGCGGGAGTAGGGAAGCTTTCTTT. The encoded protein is CACGSREAFF. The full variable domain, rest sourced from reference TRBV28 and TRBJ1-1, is DVKVTQSSRYLVKRTGEKVFLECVQDMDHENMFWYRQDPGLGLRLIYFSYDVKMKEKGDIPEGYSVSREKKERFSLILESASTNQTSMYLCACGSREAFFGQGTRLTVV.

The DNA for the CDR3 is TGTGCCAGCAACCGGAACCTACTTGGAGCGGGAGTTGGTGATGAGCAGTTCTTC. The encoded protein is CASNRNLLGAGVGDEQFF. V usage is TRBV7-8 and J usage is TRBJ2-1; 8 bases fit TRBD2. The CDR3 runs to 18 residues. Germline V gene lookup returns CDR1 SGHVS and CDR2 FQNEAQ. J was trimmed by 8 bases and V by 7 bases; bases with no gene match: 22.

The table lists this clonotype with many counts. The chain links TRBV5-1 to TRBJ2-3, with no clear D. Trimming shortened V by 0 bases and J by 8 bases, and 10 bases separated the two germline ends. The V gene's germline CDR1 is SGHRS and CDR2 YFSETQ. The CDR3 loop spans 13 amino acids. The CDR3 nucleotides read TGCGCCAGCAGCTTGGAACTGCCAGTTACGCAGTATTTT. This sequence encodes CASSLELPVTQYF.